Sequencing of this T cell receptor (beta chain) was carried out in a study of T cell responses to AZD1222 COVID-19 vaccine. Study conclusions and caveats: A mostly white British donor set with more females was recruited, and clonal diversity was possibly underestimated. Following two doses of AZD1222, Spike-specific TCR breadth and depth rose. Repertoire collection took place solely once the T cell response had peaked. Baseline antibody screening turned up just six seropositive AZD1222 recipients.

Clones were sequenced by immunoSEQ multiplex PCR, and TCRdb holds only the in-frame ones, with some missing. The sample includes some 120,000 clones, 88% of them seen just once. Trimming removed 8 bases from V and 2 bases from J, with 8 bases in between. The germline CDR1 and CDR2 sequences are MDHEN and SYDVKM. The CDR3 sequence is 12 residues long. With regard to this clone: What it binds is unknown.

The sequencing here drew on peripheral blood, taken on day 0 of MenACWY control vaccination. The chain links TRBV28 to TRBJ2-3; D call uncertain. The sequence was collected from an adult in good health. The CDR3 reads CASGTATDTQYF. CDR3 in DNA: TGTGCCAGCGGAACTGCCACAGATACGCAGTATTTT.